A single sample is the source of the 17 T cell receptor beta chains below, sequenced in a study of blood T cell repertoires in COVID-19. Produced via immunoSEQ multiplex PCR; TCRdb's table is partial and in-frame only. There are about 250,000 clones in the sample; about four fifths occur only once, and about 8.1% lies in the top ten. The sequenced sample was peripheral blood. These receptors were obtained from a man older than 75 with acute or convalescent COVID-19.

V and J are TRBV7-3 and TRBJ2-7; 14 bases fit TRBD2. The V gene end was trimmed by 5 bases and the J gene end by 5 bases; junction bases not matched to a gene: 8. The length of the CDR3 is 16 residues. The germline V gene has CDR1 SGHTA and CDR2 FQGTGA. CDR3 loop: CASSPRGLAGVNEQYF. The CDR3 DNA sequence: TGTGCCAGCAGCCCACGGGGACTAGCGGGAGTGAACGAGCAGTACTTC. Complete variable domain (other parts from reference TRBV7-3 and TRBJ2-7): GAGVSQTPSNKVTEKGKYVELRCDPISGHTALYWYRQSLGQGPEFLIYFQGTGAADDSGLPNDRFFAVRPEGSVSTLKIQRTERGDSAVYLCASSPRGLAGVNEQYFGPGTRLTVT.

The chain joins TRBV7-2 to TRBJ1-2; 7 positions match TRBD1. The CDR3 covers 17 residues. V gave up 4 bases and J gave up 6 bases; unmatched junction bases: 17. Germline V gives CDR1 SGHTA, CDR2 FQGNSA. The CDR3 reads CASSSPGQDRIGDGYTF. DNA for the CDR3: TGTGCCAGCAGCTCCCCTGGACAGGACAGGATAGGCGATGGCTACACCTTC.

The chain combines TRBV28 with TRBJ1-2, with 10 positions matching TRBD1. V lost 5 bases to trimming and J lost 4 bases; unmatched junction nucleotides: 7. CDR3 length: 15 amino acids. Germline assignment: CDR1 MDHEN and CDR2 SYDVKM. CDR3 protein: CASSLPGTGVYGYTF. CDR3 bases: TGTGCCAGCAGTCTACCCGGGACAGGGGTCTATGGCTACACCTTC.

The chain has TRBV2 and TRBJ1-4, with unresolved D. The V gene lost 6 bases and the J gene lost 3 bases, with 11 bases spanning the gap. CDR3 length: 14 residues. CDR1 SNHLY and CDR2 FYNNEI come from the germline V gene. This CDR3 is CASRPSRANEKLFF. CDR3 coding DNA: TGTGCCAGCAGGCCCTCGAGGGCTAATGAAAAACTGTTTTTT. Full variable domain (remainder filled in from reference TRBV2 and TRBJ1-4): EPEVTQTPSHQVTQMGQEVILRCVPISNHLYFYWYRQILGQKVEFLVSFYNNEISEKSEIFDDQFSVERPDGSNFTLKIRSTKLEDSAMYFCASRPSRANEKLFFGSGTQLSVL.

The V call is TRBV29-1, the J call TRBJ1-2; D perhaps matches TRBD1 (6 bases). Between the trimmed V and J ends, which lost 1 base and 5 bases, there was a span of 8 bases. The CDR3 has 12 residues. Per germline, CDR1 SQVTM and CDR2 ANQGSEA. For the CDR3, the DNA is TGCAGCGTTGAAGGGACAGCTTATGGCTACACCTTC. Protein sequence: CSVEGTAYGYTF.

The rearrangement links TRBV5-5 to TRBJ2-3; D uncertain. CDR1 is SGHKS and CDR2 is YYEKEE in the germline V gene (reference sequence). The CDR3 spans 13 residues. Trimming stripped 1 base from V and 2 bases from J, with 5 bases between. CDR3 in amino acids: CASSLPSTDTQYF. In DNA, the CDR3 is TGTGCCAGCAGCTTGCCCTCCACAGATACGCAGTATTTT.

The sample holds one count of this clone. J is TRBJ2-6 and V is TRBV3-1 (or the pseudogene TRBV3-2), with 8 bases fitting TRBD1. Per the germline V gene, CDR1 is LGHDT and CDR2 is YNNKEL (reference sequence). This CDR3 has 17 residues. V shed 1 base and J 3 bases; nucleotides not matched to a gene: 5. CDR3: CASSQGTGKDGANVLTF. As DNA, the CDR3 is TGTGCCAGCAGCCAAGGGACAGGGAAGGATGGGGCCAACGTCCTGACTTTC.

The genes are TRBV7-9 and TRBJ2-3; TRBD2 is a possible D gene (5 bases). The CDR3 spans 13 residues. Germline V gives CDR1 SEHNR, CDR2 FQNEAQ (reference sequence). V shed 1 base and J shed 5 bases, with 7 bases lying between them. Here the CDR3 reads CASSLGGIDTQYF. The CDR3 nucleotides read TGTGCCAGCAGCTTAGGAGGGATAGATACGCAGTATTTT.

This chain links TRBV5-5 with TRBJ1-4; the D is unclear. Trimming stripped 4 bases from V and 3 bases from J, with 16 bases between. CDR3 length equals 16 residues. Per the germline V gene, CDR1 is SGHKS and CDR2 is YYEKEE (reference sequence). Here the CDR3 DNA reads TGTGCCAGCAGCCCCGGGTCCATCCCCGCTAATGAAAAACTGTTTTTT. Protein product: CASSPGSIPANEKLFF. The entire variable domain, with the rest obtained from reference TRBV5-5 and TRBJ1-4, is as follows: DAGVTQSPTHLIKTRGQQVTLRCSPISGHKSVSWYQQVLGQGPQFIFQYYEKEERGRGNFPDRFSARQFPNYSSELNVNALLLGDSALYLCASSPGSIPANEKLFFGSGTQLSVL.

The chain couples TRBV4-2 to TRBJ1-6, with D maybe TRBD1 (6 bases). This CDR3 has 15 residues. CDR1 and CDR2 from the germline V gene are LGHNA and YNFKEQ. V was shortened by 4 bases and J by 7 bases, with 14 bases between the two germline ends. CDR3 amino acids: CASSLPGGPNSPLHF. Here the CDR3 DNA reads TGTGCCAGCAGCCTCCCGGGGGGGCCCAATTCACCCCTCCACTTT.

The rearrangement links TRBV4-2 to TRBJ1-2; 7 bases agree with TRBD1. This CDR3 is built from 16 residues. Per germline, CDR1 LGHNA and CDR2 YNFKEQ. V dropped 0 bases and J dropped 0; count of bases not matched to a gene: 4. CDR3: CASSQETGEANYGYTF. For the CDR3, the DNA is TGTGCCAGCAGCCAAGAAACAGGGGAAGCTAACTATGGCTACACCTTC.

V usage is TRBV6-5 and J usage is TRBJ1-1; D is perhaps TRBD1 (6 bases). Germline loops: CDR1 MNHEY, CDR2 SVGAGI. The CDR3 runs to 13 residues. The V gene lost 6 bases and the J gene lost 6 bases, with 14 bases spanning the gap. The CDR3 DNA reads as TGTGCCAGCAGGAGGCAGGGGATCCCTGAAGCTTTCTTT. The encoded protein is CASRRQGIPEAFF.

This chain uses TRBV19 with TRBJ1-5; 9 nucleotides agree with TRBD1. Germline CDR1 LNHDA, CDR2 SQIVND (reference sequence). J was trimmed by 1 base and V by 7 bases; bases with no gene match: 5. There are 15 residues in the CDR3. The DNA for the CDR3 is TGTGCCAGTACCCGGACAGGGGCGAGCAATCAGCCCCAGCATTTT. Translation gives CASTRTGASNQPQHF.

The gene calls are TRBV28 and TRBJ2-2; no reliable D call. V was pared by 7 bases and J by 1 base, with 7 bases between. This CDR3 is 13 amino acids long. Germline V gene sequence: CDR1 MDHEN, CDR2 SYDVKM. In DNA form, the CDR3 reads TGTGCCAGCATCAGAAAGAACACCGGGGAGCTGTTTTTT. It yields the protein CASIRKNTGELFF.

The genes are TRBV19 and TRBJ1-6; 9 bases align to TRBD1. The CDR3 is made up of 22 amino acids. J gave up 1 base and V 5 bases, and 21 bases lay outside the gene matches. Germline V CDR1 and CDR2: LNHDA, SQIVND (reference sequence). Here the CDR3 reads CASSAGLGQGRSHESYNSPLHF. The CDR3 DNA sequence: TGTGCCAGTAGTGCCGGCCTAGGACAGGGGCGATCTCACGAATCCTATAATTCACCCCTCCACTTT.

J is TRBJ1-5 and V is TRBV28; TRBD1 agrees at 7 bases. The CDR3 contains 16 residues. Germline values: CDR1 MDHEN, CDR2 SYDVKM. Trimming took 7 bases from V and 3 from J; bases not matched to a gene: 12. CDR3 sequence: CASTIIGGQVNQPQHF. The CDR3 DNA reads TGTGCCAGCACCATAATAGGAGGACAGGTCAATCAGCCCCAGCATTTT.

V and J are TRBV11-3 and TRBJ1-1; no clear D. Germline CDR1 SGHNT, CDR2 YENEEA. V lost 1 base and J 6 bases, leaving 9 bases between the germline ends. The CDR3 totals 13 residues. CDR3 residues: CASSLGPQSEAFF. The CDR3 DNA sequence: TGTGCCAGCAGCTTAGGGCCTCAGTCTGAAGCTTTCTTT. The full variable domain, completed using reference TRBV11-3 and TRBJ1-1, is EAGVVQSPRYKIIEKKQPVAFWCNPISGHNTLYWYLQNLGQGPELLIRYENEEAVDDSQLPKDRFSAERLKGVDSTLKIQPAELGDSAVYLCASSLGPQSEAFFGQGTRLTVV.